This TCR beta chain emerged from a study of somatic mutations in cytotoxic T cells in rheumatoid arthritis. Study as a whole: An approximately 29 ml EDTA sample of patient blood was drawn right after diagnosis, before any treatment.

Original handling: Some patient CD8+ clones were larger than 1%, and these rarely matched published virus-specific TCRB sequences. The assay was immunoSEQ multiplex PCR, and TCRdb's table has in-frame clones only and misses some. V, J and clone size reflect that table, while D and trimming were determined from the DNA. There are just over 30,000 clones in the sample; 82% occur only once, and 7.5% to 9.5% lies in the top ten. This clone was detected only once. Its antigen is not known. CDR1 is LNHDA and CDR2 is SQIVND in the germline V gene (reference sequence). V was shortened by 3 bases and J by 1 base, with 9 bases between the two germline ends. This CDR3 is built from 14 residues. Study-level points and caveats: Within the rheumatoid arthritis patients, CD8+ clonality went up as age increased (Spearman r=0.49). The same was not true of the healthy controls. Rheumatoid arthritis patients were compared with age-matched healthy controls, and their CD8+ T-cell clonality did not differ significantly.

Sequenced sample: CD8+ T cells sorted from blood. V gene TRBV19 combines with J gene TRBJ1-1, with D tentatively TRBD1 (5 bases). The sequence derives from an adult with rheumatoid arthritis. CDR3 in amino acids: CASSILGRNTEAFF. CDR3 nucleotides: TGTGCCAGTAGTATCTTGGGACGGAACACTGAAGCTTTCTTT.